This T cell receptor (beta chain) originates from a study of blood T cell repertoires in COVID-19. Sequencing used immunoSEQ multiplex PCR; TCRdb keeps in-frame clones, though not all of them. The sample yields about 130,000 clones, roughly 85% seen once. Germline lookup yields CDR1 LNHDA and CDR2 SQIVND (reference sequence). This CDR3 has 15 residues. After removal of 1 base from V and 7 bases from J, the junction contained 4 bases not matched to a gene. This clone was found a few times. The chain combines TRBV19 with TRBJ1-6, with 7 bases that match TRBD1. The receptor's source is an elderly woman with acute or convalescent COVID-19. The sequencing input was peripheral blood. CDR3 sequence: CASSIGQGQNSPLHF. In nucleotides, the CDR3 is TGTGCCAGTAGTATAGGACAGGGACAAAATTCACCCCTCCACTTT.